Listed below are T cell receptor beta chains from one sample, sequenced in a study of T-cell reconstitution after alpha-beta-depleted transplantation in children. A single record per CDR3 protein comes from TCRdb applying MiXCR to the PCR reads. Counted here are 600,000 to 700,000 distinct CDR3 sequences, less than 15% occurring once; the ten biggest clones make up roughly 0.84%. The source material was PBMCs, sampled before TCRalphabeta/CD19-depleted stem cell transplant. Receptors originate from a girl under 10 years old with congenital amegakaryocytic thrombocytopenia, due to receive a stem cell transplant. CDR3s include the opening cysteine and the closing phenylalanine or tryptophan. Each record gives: D gene, J gene, V gene, clone size, CDR3 protein, CDR3 DNA. The D gene is left open where the match is weak. A clone size is listed for some rows: how often the clone was seen (once, few, many), or a class if it is expanded.

d_gene: TRBD2
j_gene: TRBJ2-2
v_gene: TRBV27
abundance: few
CDR3aa: CASSFLPGGTGELFF
CDR3nt: TGTGCCAGCAGTTTTCTGCCGGGAGGGACCGGGGAGCTGTTTTTT

d_gene: TRBD1
j_gene: TRBJ2-1
v_gene: TRBV5-1
abundance: many
CDR3aa: CASSSGQGRYNEQFF
CDR3nt: TGCGCCAGCAGCTCGGGACAGGGGCGTTACAATGAGCAGTTCTTC

d_gene: TRBD2
j_gene: TRBJ2-1
v_gene: TRBV7-2
abundance: many
CDR3aa: CASSLAQRTREFF
CDR3nt: TGTGCCAGCAGCTTAGCGCAAAGGACTAGGGAGTTCTTC

d_gene: NA
j_gene: TRBJ2-1
v_gene: TRBV7-3
abundance: many
CDR3aa: CASSRDQNYNEQFF
CDR3nt: TGTGCCAGCAGCCGAGACCAGAATTACAATGAGCAGTTCTTC

d_gene: NA
j_gene: TRBJ2-1
v_gene: TRBV24-1
abundance: few
CDR3aa: CATSDLGGDEQFF
CDR3nt: TGTGCCACCAGTGATTTGGGTGGCGATGAGCAGTTCTTC

d_gene: TRBD1
j_gene: TRBJ2-1
v_gene: TRBV24-1
abundance: many
CDR3aa: CATSSGQGGSYNEQFF
CDR3nt: TGTGCCACCAGTTCTGGACAGGGAGGATCCTACAATGAGCAGTTCTTC

d_gene: NA
j_gene: TRBJ2-5
v_gene: TRBV29-1
abundance: many
CDR3aa: CSVGQRLHETQYF
CDR3nt: TGCAGCGTTGGACAGCGGTTACATGAAACCCAGTACTTC

d_gene: TRBD1
j_gene: TRBJ2-7
v_gene: TRBV20-1
abundance: NA
CDR3aa: CSAREWDRGESSEQYF
CDR3nt: TGCAGTGCTAGAGAATGGGACAGGGGGGAAAGTAGCGAGCAGTACTTC

d_gene: NA
j_gene: TRBJ2-2
v_gene: TRBV5-1
abundance: many
CDR3aa: CASSTGLSGLVGELFF
CDR3nt: TGCGCCAGCAGCACCGGACTATCTGGCCTAGTCGGGGAGCTGTTTTTT

d_gene: NA
j_gene: TRBJ2-7
v_gene: TRBV20-1
abundance: NA
CDR3aa: CSARGLGGRDEQYF
CDR3nt: TGCAGTGCTAGAGGGTTAGGGGGGAGGGACGAGCAGTACTTC

d_gene: NA
j_gene: TRBJ2-7
v_gene: TRBV3-1
abundance: NA
CDR3aa: CASSLRKDGVSEQYF
CDR3nt: TGTGCCAGCAGCCTCCGAAAGGACGGAGTGAGCGAGCAGTACTTC

d_gene: NA
j_gene: TRBJ2-7
v_gene: TRBV18
abundance: few
CDR3aa: CASSLNQGYEQYF
CDR3nt: TGTGCCAGCTCACTAAATCAGGGCTACGAGCAGTACTTC

d_gene: NA
j_gene: TRBJ2-1
v_gene: TRBV7-9
abundance: NA
CDR3aa: CASSFSGGGFNEQFF
CDR3nt: TGTGCCAGCAGCTTTAGCGGAGGGGGGTTCAATGAGCAGTTCTTC

d_gene: NA
j_gene: TRBJ1-5
v_gene: TRBV6-5
abundance: many
CDR3aa: CASSSGRISNQPQHF
CDR3nt: TGTGCCAGCAGTTCGGGGAGGATCAGCAATCAGCCCCAGCATTTT

d_gene: TRBD2
j_gene: TRBJ2-3
v_gene: TRBV28
abundance: many
CDR3aa: CASSHIRGGRRLTQYF
CDR3nt: TGTGCCAGCAGCCACATCCGCGGGGGGCGTCGTTTGACGCAGTATTTT

d_gene: NA
j_gene: TRBJ1-2
v_gene: TRBV10-3
abundance: NA
CDR3aa: CAISEDPAADYTF
CDR3nt: TGTGCCATCAGTGAAGATCCGGCAGCTGACTACACCTTC

d_gene: TRBD2
j_gene: TRBJ2-3
v_gene: TRBV5-1
abundance: many
CDR3aa: CASSSSGRSTDTQYF
CDR3nt: TGCGCCAGTAGCTCTAGCGGGAGGAGCACAGATACGCAGTATTTT

d_gene: TRBD2
j_gene: TRBJ2-1
v_gene: TRBV29-1
abundance: NA
CDR3aa: CSVKKRDPYNEQFF
CDR3nt: TGCAGCGTTAAGAAGCGGGACCCCTACAATGAGCAGTTCTTC

d_gene: NA
j_gene: TRBJ1-1
v_gene: TRBV7-6
abundance: many
CDR3aa: CASSNIQGRETEAFF
CDR3nt: TGTGCCAGCAGCAACATCCAGGGGCGCGAAACCGAAGCTTTCTTT

d_gene: NA
j_gene: TRBJ1-1
v_gene: TRBV5-1
abundance: few
CDR3aa: CASSLVEGTSEAFF
CDR3nt: TGCGCCAGCAGCTTGGTGGAGGGGACATCTGAAGCTTTCTTT

d_gene: TRBD1
j_gene: TRBJ2-3
v_gene: TRBV10-3
abundance: NA
CDR3aa: CAISEFFGTGQQFTDTQYF
CDR3nt: TGTGCCATCAGTGAGTTCTTCGGGACAGGGCAGCAATTCACAGATACGCAGTATTTT

d_gene: NA
j_gene: TRBJ1-2
v_gene: TRBV12-3/TRBV12-4
abundance: NA
CDR3aa: CASSLGGTHINYGYTF
CDR3nt: TGTGCCAGCAGTTTAGGGGGGACCCACATCAACTATGGCTACACCTTC

d_gene: NA
j_gene: TRBJ2-2
v_gene: TRBV9
abundance: many
CDR3aa: CASVGITGELFF
CDR3nt: TGTGCCAGCGTTGGGATCACCGGGGAGCTGTTTTTT

d_gene: NA
j_gene: TRBJ2-7
v_gene: TRBV5-1
abundance: NA
CDR3aa: CASSWGRFSYEQYF
CDR3nt: TGCGCCAGCAGCTGGGGACGTTTCTCCTACGAGCAGTACTTC

d_gene: TRBD1
j_gene: TRBJ2-3
v_gene: TRBV5-1
abundance: few
CDR3aa: CASSFPGQGADTQYF
CDR3nt: TGCGCCAGCAGCTTTCCCGGACAGGGGGCGGATACGCAGTATTTT

d_gene: TRBD2
j_gene: TRBJ2-1
v_gene: TRBV11-2
abundance: few
CDR3aa: CASSPSRGRVGEQFF
CDR3nt: TGTGCCAGCAGCCCGTCTCGCGGGAGGGTCGGTGAGCAGTTCTTC

d_gene: NA
j_gene: TRBJ2-3
v_gene: TRBV7-9
abundance: many
CDR3aa: CASSSPQSDTQYF
CDR3nt: TGTGCCAGCAGCTCACCACAATCGGATACGCAGTATTTT

d_gene: NA
j_gene: TRBJ2-3
v_gene: TRBV20-1
abundance: many
CDR3aa: CSAEPGTTDTQYF
CDR3nt: TGCAGTGCTGAACCCGGGACCACAGATACGCAGTATTTT

d_gene: TRBD2
j_gene: TRBJ2-7
v_gene: TRBV27
abundance: NA
CDR3aa: CASSLNGGAYEQYF
CDR3nt: TGTGCCAGCAGTTTAAATGGGGGGGCCTACGAGCAGTACTTC

d_gene: NA
j_gene: TRBJ2-7
v_gene: TRBV5-1
abundance: many
CDR3aa: CASSFIISNEQYF
CDR3nt: TGCGCCAGCAGCTTTATCATCTCCAACGAGCAGTACTTC

d_gene: TRBD2
j_gene: TRBJ2-7
v_gene: TRBV20-1
abundance: few
CDR3aa: CSASAAEAGAYEQYF
CDR3nt: TGCAGTGCTAGTGCGGCGGAAGCGGGAGCCTACGAGCAGTACTTC

d_gene: NA
j_gene: TRBJ2-7
v_gene: TRBV5-1
abundance: few
CDR3aa: CASSLDAGPPYEQYF
CDR3nt: TGCGCCAGCAGCTTGGACGCAGGTCCGCCCTACGAGCAGTACTTC

d_gene: TRBD2
j_gene: TRBJ2-3
v_gene: TRBV20-1
abundance: few
CDR3aa: CSASSGSLDTQYF
CDR3nt: TGCAGTGCTTCTAGCGGGAGTTTGGATACGCAGTATTTT

d_gene: NA
j_gene: TRBJ1-3
v_gene: TRBV3-1
abundance: many
CDR3aa: CASSPEGNTIYF
CDR3nt: TGTGCCAGCAGCCCCGAGGGAAACACCATATATTTT

d_gene: TRBD2
j_gene: TRBJ2-7
v_gene: TRBV10-3
abundance: many
CDR3aa: CAISESGGLAYSYEQYF
CDR3nt: TGTGCCATCAGTGAGTCTGGGGGACTAGCGTACTCCTACGAGCAGTACTTC

d_gene: NA
j_gene: TRBJ2-6
v_gene: TRBV7-2
abundance: many
CDR3aa: CASSFRLGTGANVLTF
CDR3nt: TGTGCCAGCAGCTTCCGCCTTGGGACTGGGGCCAACGTCCTGACTTTC

d_gene: TRBD1
j_gene: TRBJ2-5
v_gene: TRBV5-1
abundance: few
CDR3aa: CASTYEDRVETQYF
CDR3nt: TGCGCCAGCACCTACGAGGACAGGGTTGAGACCCAGTACTTC

d_gene: TRBD2
j_gene: TRBJ2-1
v_gene: TRBV7-8
abundance: few
CDR3aa: CASSLKPELAGVGNEQFF
CDR3nt: TGTGCCAGCAGCCTCAAACCCGAACTAGCGGGAGTAGGTAATGAGCAGTTCTTC

d_gene: TRBD1
j_gene: TRBJ2-5
v_gene: TRBV29-1
abundance: few
CDR3aa: CSGFRDRDQETQYF
CDR3nt: TGCAGCGGCTTCCGGGACAGGGACCAAGAGACCCAGTACTTC

d_gene: NA
j_gene: TRBJ2-3
v_gene: TRBV20-1
abundance: many
CDR3aa: CSARARDTQYF
CDR3nt: TGCAGTGCTAGGGCCCGTGATACGCAGTATTTT

d_gene: TRBD1
j_gene: TRBJ2-1
v_gene: TRBV11-2
abundance: NA
CDR3aa: CASSHTGQGQGNEQFF
CDR3nt: TGTGCCAGCAGCCACACGGGACAGGGGCAGGGCAATGAGCAGTTCTTC

d_gene: NA
j_gene: TRBJ2-1
v_gene: TRBV20-1
abundance: NA
CDR3aa: CSAYGIDVRNEQFF
CDR3nt: TGCAGTGCTTACGGGATTGACGTACGGAATGAGCAGTTCTTC

d_gene: NA
j_gene: TRBJ2-7
v_gene: TRBV21-1
abundance: once
CDR3aa: CASSTGTSGFFRSREQYF
CDR3nt: TGTGCCAGCAGCACCGGGACTAGCGGGTTTTTTCGGTCGCGCGAGCAGTACTTC

d_gene: NA
j_gene: TRBJ2-2
v_gene: TRBV30
abundance: many
CDR3aa: CAWRRDSNTGELFF
CDR3nt: TGTGCCTGGAGACGGGATTCGAACACCGGGGAGCTGTTTTTT

d_gene: TRBD1
j_gene: TRBJ1-2
v_gene: TRBV12-3/TRBV12-4
abundance: many
CDR3aa: CASTISDRGHGYTF
CDR3nt: TGTGCCAGCACCATCTCCGACAGGGGACATGGCTACACCTTC

d_gene: NA
j_gene: TRBJ2-5
v_gene: TRBV7-9
abundance: NA
CDR3aa: CASSSPPVGTQYF
CDR3nt: TGTGCCAGCAGCTCGCCTCCTGTCGGGACCCAGTACTTC

d_gene: NA
j_gene: TRBJ2-1
v_gene: TRBV20-1
abundance: NA
CDR3aa: CCARDLGQNRGSSYNEQFF
CDR3nt: TGCTGTGCTAGAGACCTAGGACAGAATCGCGGAAGCTCCTACAATGAGCAGTTCTTC

d_gene: TRBD2
j_gene: TRBJ2-1
v_gene: TRBV20-1
abundance: few
CDR3aa: CSASSGSGRNEQFF
CDR3nt: TGCAGTGCTAGCAGCGGGAGTGGAAGAAATGAGCAGTTCTTC

d_gene: NA
j_gene: TRBJ2-1
v_gene: TRBV7-6
abundance: few
CDR3aa: CASRELPNNEQFF
CDR3nt: TGTGCCAGCAGGGAACTCCCTAACAATGAGCAGTTCTTC

d_gene: NA
j_gene: TRBJ2-7
v_gene: TRBV7-9
abundance: few
CDR3aa: CASSLEGTVTYEQYF
CDR3nt: TGTGCCAGCAGCCTAGAAGGGACGGTCACCTACGAGCAGTACTTC

d_gene: TRBD1
j_gene: TRBJ2-5
v_gene: TRBV3-1
abundance: few
CDR3aa: CASTDRVLSETQYF
CDR3nt: TGTGCCAGCACCGACAGGGTTTTATCAGAGACCCAGTACTTC

d_gene: TRBD1
j_gene: TRBJ1-2
v_gene: TRBV20-1
abundance: NA
CDR3aa: CSARDLGQGFYGYTF
CDR3nt: TGCAGTGCTAGAGATTTGGGACAGGGGTTTTATGGCTACACCTTC

d_gene: TRBD1
j_gene: TRBJ2-7
v_gene: TRBV6-5
abundance: many
CDR3aa: CASRYTGQGYEQYF
CDR3nt: TGTGCCAGCAGGTATACGGGACAGGGCTACGAGCAGTACTTC

d_gene: NA
j_gene: TRBJ2-3
v_gene: TRBV29-1
abundance: many
CDR3aa: CSVEFDNTDTQYF
CDR3nt: TGCAGCGTTGAATTCGACAACACAGATACGCAGTATTTT

d_gene: TRBD1
j_gene: TRBJ2-1
v_gene: TRBV2
abundance: NA
CDR3aa: CASSGAQGAGEQFF
CDR3nt: TGTGCCAGCAGTGGGGCACAGGGGGCCGGTGAGCAGTTCTTC

d_gene: TRBD2
j_gene: TRBJ2-7
v_gene: TRBV4-1
abundance: many
CDR3aa: CASSQVWSSGPMSYEQYF
CDR3nt: TGCGCCAGCAGCCAAGTTTGGTCTAGCGGGCCAATGTCCTACGAGCAGTACTTC

d_gene: TRBD2
j_gene: TRBJ2-5
v_gene: TRBV3-1
abundance: once
CDR3aa: CASSHWSSGTDPQETQYF
CDR3nt: TGTGCCAGCAGCCACTGGTCTAGCGGGACTGATCCTCAAGAGACCCAGTACTTC

d_gene: TRBD2
j_gene: TRBJ2-7
v_gene: TRBV28
abundance: few
CDR3aa: CASRPGLAGVEQYF
CDR3nt: TGTGCCAGCAGGCCGGGACTAGCGGGAGTTGAGCAGTACTTC